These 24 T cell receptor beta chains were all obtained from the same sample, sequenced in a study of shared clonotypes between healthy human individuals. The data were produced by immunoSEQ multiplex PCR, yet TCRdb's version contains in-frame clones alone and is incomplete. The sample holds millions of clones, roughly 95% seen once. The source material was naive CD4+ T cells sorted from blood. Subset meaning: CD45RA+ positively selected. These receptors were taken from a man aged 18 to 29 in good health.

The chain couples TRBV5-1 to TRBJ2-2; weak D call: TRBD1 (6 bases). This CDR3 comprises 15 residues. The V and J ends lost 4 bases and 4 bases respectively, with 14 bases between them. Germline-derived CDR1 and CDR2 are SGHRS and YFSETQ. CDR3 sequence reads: CASSQGHLPTGELFF. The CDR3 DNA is TGCGCCAGCAGCCAGGGACACCTTCCCACCGGGGAGCTGTTTTTT.

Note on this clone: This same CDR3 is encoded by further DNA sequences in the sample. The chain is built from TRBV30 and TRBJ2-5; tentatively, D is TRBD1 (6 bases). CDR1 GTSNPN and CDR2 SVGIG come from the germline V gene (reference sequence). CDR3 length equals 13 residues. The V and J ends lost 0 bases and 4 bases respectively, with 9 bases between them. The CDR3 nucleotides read TGTGCCTGGAGTGTAGGCAGGGGAGAGACCCAGTACTTC. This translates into CAWSVGRGETQYF.

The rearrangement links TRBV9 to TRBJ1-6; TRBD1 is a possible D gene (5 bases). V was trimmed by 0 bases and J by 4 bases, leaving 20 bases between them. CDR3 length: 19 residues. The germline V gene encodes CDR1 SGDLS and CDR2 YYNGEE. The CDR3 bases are TGTGCCAGCAGCGTAGTTGCTTTCGCCCGGGGGGGATATAATTCACCCCTCCACTTT. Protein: CASSVVAFARGGYNSPLHF.

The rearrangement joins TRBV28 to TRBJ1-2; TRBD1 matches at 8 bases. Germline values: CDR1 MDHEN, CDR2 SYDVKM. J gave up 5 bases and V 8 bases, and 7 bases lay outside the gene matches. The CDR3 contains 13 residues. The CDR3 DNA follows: TGTGCCAGCTCACAGGGGGTGCGATATGGCTACACCTTC. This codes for CASSQGVRYGYTF.

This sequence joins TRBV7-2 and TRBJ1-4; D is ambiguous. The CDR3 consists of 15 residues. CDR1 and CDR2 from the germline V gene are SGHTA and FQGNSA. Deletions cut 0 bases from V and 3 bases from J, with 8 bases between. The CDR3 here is CASSLAPMSNEKLFF. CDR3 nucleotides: TGTGCCAGCAGCTTAGCCCCTATGTCTAATGAAAAACTGTTTTTT. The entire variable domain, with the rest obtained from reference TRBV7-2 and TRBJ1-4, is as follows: GAGVSQSPSNKVTEKGKDVELRCDPISGHTALYWYRQSLGQGLEFLIYFQGNSAPDKSGLPSDRFSAERTGGSVSTLTIQRTQQEDSAVYLCASSLAPMSNEKLFFGSGTQLSVL.

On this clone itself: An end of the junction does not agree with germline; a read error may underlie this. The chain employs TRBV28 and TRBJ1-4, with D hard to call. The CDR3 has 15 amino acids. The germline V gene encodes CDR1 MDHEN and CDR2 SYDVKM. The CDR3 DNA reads TGTGCCAGCAGTTCCCAGGCGGAGGCTAACGAAAAACTGTTTTTT. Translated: CASSSQAEANEKLFF.

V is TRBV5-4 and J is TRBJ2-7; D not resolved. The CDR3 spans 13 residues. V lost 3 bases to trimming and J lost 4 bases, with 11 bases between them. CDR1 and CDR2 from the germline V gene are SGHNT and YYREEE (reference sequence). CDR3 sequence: CASSSPSDYEQYF. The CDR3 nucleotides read TGTGCCAGCAGCTCCCCAAGTGATTACGAGCAGTACTTC.

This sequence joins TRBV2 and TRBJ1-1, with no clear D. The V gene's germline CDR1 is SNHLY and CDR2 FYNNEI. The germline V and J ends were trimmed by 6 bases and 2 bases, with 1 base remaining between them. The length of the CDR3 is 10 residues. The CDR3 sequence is CASRNTEAFF. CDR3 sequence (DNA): TGTGCCAGCAGAAACACTGAAGCTTTCTTT. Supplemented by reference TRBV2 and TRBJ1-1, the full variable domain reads EPEVTQTPSHQVTQMGQEVILRCVPISNHLYFYWYRQILGQKVEFLVSFYNNEISEKSEIFDDQFSVERPDGSNFTLKIRSTKLEDSAMYFCASRNTEAFFGQGTRLTVV.

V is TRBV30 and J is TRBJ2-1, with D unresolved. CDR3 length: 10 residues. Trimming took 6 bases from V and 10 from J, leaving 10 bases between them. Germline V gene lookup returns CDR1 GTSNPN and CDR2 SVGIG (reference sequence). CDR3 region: CACQALEQFF. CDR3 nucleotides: TGTGCCTGTCAGGCACTGGAGCAGTTCTTC.

The CDR3 region is CASSHGTGMNSPLHF. In nucleotides, the CDR3 is TGTGCCAGCAGCCATGGGACAGGGATGAACTCACCCCTCCACTTT. The chain links TRBV7-8 to TRBJ1-6; 9 positions match TRBD1. The CDR3 has 15 residues. The V gene's germline CDR1 is SGHVS and CDR2 FQNEAQ. Unmatched junction bases numbered 9, after V lost 5 bases and J lost 10 bases.

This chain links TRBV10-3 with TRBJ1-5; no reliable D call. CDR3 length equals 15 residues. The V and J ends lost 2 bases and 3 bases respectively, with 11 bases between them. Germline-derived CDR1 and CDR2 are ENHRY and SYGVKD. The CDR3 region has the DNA TGTGCCATCAGTGAGACGTACAGAGACAATCAGCCCCAGCATTTT. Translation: CAISETYRDNQPQHF.

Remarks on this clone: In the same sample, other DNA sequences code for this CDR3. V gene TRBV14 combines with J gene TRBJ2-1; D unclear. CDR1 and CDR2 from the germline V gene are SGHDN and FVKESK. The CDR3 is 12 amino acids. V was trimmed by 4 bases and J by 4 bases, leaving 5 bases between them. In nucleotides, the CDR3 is TGTGCCAGCAGCCGGACGTACAATGAGCAGTTCTTC. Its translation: CASSRTYNEQFF.

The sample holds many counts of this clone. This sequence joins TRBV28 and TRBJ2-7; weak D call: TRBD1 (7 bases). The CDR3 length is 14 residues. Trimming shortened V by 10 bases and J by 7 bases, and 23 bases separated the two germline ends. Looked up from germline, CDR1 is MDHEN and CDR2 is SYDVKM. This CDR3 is CAIRGATGRGEQYF. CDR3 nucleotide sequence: TGTGCCATCAGGGGGGCTACCGGCCGAGGAGAGCAGTACTTC.

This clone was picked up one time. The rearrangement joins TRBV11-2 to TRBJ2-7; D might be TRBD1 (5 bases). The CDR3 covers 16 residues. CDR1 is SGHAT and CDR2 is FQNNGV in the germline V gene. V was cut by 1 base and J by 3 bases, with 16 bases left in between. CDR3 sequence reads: CASSLVPKGSYYEQYF. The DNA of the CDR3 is TGTGCCAGCAGCTTAGTTCCGAAGGGGTCCTACTACGAGCAGTACTTC.

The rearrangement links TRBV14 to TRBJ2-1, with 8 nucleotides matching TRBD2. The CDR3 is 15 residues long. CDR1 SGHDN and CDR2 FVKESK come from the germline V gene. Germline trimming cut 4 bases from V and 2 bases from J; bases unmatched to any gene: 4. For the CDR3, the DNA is TGTGCCAGCAGCCTAGCGGGAAGAACCTACAATGAGCAGTTCTTC. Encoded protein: CASSLAGRTYNEQFF. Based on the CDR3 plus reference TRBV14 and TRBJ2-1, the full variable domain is EAGVTQFPSHSVIEKGQTVTLRCDPISGHDNLYWYRRVMGKEIKFLLHFVKESKQDESGMPNNRFLAERTGGTYSTLKVQPAELEDSGVYFCASSLAGRTYNEQFFGPGTRLTVL.

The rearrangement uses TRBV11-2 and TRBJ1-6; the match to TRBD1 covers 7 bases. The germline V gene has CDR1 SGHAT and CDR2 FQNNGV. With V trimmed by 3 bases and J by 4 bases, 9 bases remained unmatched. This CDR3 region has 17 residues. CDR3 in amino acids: CASSFLEGASYNSPLHF. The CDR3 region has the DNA TGTGCCAGCAGCTTTCTGGAGGGGGCATCTTATAATTCACCCCTCCACTTT.

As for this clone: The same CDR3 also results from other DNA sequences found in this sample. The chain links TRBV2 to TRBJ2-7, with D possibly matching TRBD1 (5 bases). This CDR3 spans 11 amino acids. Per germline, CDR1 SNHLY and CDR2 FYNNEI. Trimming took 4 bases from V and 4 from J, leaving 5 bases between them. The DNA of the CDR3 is TGTGCCAGCAGTGGACAGTACGAGCAGTACTTC. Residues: CASSGQYEQYF.

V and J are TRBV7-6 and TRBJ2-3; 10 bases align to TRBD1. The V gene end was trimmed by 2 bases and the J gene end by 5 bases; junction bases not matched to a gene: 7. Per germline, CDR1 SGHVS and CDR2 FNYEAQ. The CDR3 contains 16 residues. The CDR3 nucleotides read TGTGCCAGCAGCTTATTAGGGACAGGGGCCAGAGATACGCAGTATTTT. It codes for CASSLLGTGARDTQYF.

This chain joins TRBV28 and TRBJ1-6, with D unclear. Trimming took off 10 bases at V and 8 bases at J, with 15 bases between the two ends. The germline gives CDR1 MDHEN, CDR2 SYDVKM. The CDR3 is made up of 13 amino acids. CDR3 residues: CATRVGGHSPLHF. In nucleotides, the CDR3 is TGTGCCACCCGAGTGGGAGGGCATTCACCCCTCCACTTT.

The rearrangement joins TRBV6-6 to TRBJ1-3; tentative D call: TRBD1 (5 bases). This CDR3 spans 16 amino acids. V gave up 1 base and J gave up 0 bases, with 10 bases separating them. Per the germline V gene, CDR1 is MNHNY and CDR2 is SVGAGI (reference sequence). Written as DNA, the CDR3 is TGTGCCAGCAGTTACTTCAGGGTTGACTCTGGAAACACCATATATTTT. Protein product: CASSYFRVDSGNTIYF.

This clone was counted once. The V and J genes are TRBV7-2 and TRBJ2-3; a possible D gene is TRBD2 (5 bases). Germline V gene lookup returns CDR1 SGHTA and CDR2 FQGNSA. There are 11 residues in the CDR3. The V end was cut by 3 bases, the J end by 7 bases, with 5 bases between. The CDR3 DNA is TGTGCCAGCAGCTTGGACTATACGCAGTATTTT. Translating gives CASSLDYTQYF.

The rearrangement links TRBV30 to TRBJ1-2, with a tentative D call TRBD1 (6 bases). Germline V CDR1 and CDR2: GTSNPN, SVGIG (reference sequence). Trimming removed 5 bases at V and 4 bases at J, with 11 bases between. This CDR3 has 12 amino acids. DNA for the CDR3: TGTGCCTGGCGTCGGACAGCCTATGGCTACACCTTC. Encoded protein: CAWRRTAYGYTF.

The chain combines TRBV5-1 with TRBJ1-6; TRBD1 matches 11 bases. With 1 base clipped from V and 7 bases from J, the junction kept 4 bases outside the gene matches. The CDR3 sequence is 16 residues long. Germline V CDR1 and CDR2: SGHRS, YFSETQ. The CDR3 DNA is TGCGCCAGCAGCTTGCCGGGACAGGGGGTGAATTCACCCCTCCACTTT. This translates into CASSLPGQGVNSPLHF.

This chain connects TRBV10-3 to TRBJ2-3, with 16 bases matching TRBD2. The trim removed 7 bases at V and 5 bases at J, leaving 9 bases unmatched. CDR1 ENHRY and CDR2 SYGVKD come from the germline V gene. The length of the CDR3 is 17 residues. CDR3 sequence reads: CAIKGTSGGANEDTQYF. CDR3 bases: TGTGCCATCAAGGGGACTAGCGGGGGGGCCAATGAAGATACGCAGTATTTT.